This TCR beta chain stems from a study of blood T cell repertoires in COVID-19. Measured with immunoSEQ multiplex PCR; TCRdb has only the in-frame clones, and not every one. The data hold 400,000 to 500,000 clones, with about 88% observed a single time. Across under 25 US areas, participants ranged in age from about 18 to 89 years. V gave up 4 bases and J gave up 5 bases; unmatched junction bases: 14. The CDR3 length is 16 residues. Germline assignment: CDR1 SGHTA and CDR2 FQGNSA. This receptor was obtained from a woman under 30 who had been exposed to COVID-19. Sequencing input: PBMCs or T cells enriched from blood (not recorded which). J is TRBJ2-7 and V is TRBV7-2, with 7 bases aligning to TRBD2. CDR3 loop: CASSSRGDSRVHEQYF. The CDR3 DNA sequence: TGTGCCAGCAGCTCACGGGGGGATTCCAGGGTCCACGAGCAGTACTTC.